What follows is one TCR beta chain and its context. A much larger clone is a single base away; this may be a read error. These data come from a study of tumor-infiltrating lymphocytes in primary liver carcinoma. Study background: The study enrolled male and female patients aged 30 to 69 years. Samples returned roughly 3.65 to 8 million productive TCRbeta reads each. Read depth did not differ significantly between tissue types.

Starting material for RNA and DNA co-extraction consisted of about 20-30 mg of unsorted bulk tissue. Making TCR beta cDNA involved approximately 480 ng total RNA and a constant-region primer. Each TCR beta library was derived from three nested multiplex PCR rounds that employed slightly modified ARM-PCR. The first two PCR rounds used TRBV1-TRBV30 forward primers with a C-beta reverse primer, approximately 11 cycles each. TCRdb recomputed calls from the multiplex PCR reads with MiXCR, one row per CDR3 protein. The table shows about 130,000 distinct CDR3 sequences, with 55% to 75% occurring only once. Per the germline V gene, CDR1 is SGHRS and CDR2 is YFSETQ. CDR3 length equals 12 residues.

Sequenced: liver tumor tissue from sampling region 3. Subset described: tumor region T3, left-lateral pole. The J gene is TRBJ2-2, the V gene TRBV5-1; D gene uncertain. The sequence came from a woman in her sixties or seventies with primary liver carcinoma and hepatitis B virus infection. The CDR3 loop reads CGSSLGNGELFF. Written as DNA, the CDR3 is TGCGGCAGCAGCTTGGGAAACGGGGAGCTGTTTTTT.